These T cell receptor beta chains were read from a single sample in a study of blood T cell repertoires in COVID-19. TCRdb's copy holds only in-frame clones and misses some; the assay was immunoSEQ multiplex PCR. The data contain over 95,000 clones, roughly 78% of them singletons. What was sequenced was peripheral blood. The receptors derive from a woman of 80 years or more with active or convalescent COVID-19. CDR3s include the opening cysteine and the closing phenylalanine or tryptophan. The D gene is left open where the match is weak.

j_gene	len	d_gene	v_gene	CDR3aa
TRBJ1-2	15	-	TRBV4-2	CASSQVGQGNYGYTF
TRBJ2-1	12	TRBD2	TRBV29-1	CRGGESYNEQFF
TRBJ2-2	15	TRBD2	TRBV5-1	CASTVGTRDTGELFF
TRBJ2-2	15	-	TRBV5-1	CASSLEGPDTGELFF
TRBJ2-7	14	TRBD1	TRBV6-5	CASSRTGESNEQYF
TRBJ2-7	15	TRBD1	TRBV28	CASSPPGQGPREQYF
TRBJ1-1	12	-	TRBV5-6	CASSLARQSPFF
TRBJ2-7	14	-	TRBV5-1	CASSWDTNGDEQYF
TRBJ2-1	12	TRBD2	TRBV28	CASSLAGGQQFF
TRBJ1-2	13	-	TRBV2	CASSRGGLYGYTF
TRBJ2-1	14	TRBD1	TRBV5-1	CASSLETGVDEQFF
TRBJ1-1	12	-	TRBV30	CAWREDFGEAFF
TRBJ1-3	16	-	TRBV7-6	CASSLGSVSSGNTIYF
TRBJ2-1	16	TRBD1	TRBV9	CASSVGGGFAYNEQFF
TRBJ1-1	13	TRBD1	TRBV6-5	CASSYTGDTEAFF
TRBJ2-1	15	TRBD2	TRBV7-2	CASSLSSGGHNEQFF
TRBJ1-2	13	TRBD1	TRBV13	CASSRTGGYGYTF
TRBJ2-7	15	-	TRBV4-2	CASSQAGQSSYEQYF
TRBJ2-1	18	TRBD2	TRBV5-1	CASSPAPRSSGSYNEQFF
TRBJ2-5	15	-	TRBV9	CASSVGAGIWETQYF
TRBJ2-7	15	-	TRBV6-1	CASSEGQGEYGEQYF
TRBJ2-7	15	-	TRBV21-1	CASSKEGSLTYEQYF
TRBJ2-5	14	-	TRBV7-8	CASSRRPQVETQYF
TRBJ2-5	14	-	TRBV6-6	CASTQIGLQETQYF
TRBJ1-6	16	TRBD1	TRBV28	CASSLIGQGYNSPLHF
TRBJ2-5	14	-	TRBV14	CASSLRTLKETQYF
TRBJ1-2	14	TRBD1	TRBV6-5	CASSSLQGMGGYTF
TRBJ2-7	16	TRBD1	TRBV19	CASSILSGQGMREQYF